This passage covers 25 T cell receptor beta chains from one sample sequenced in a study of response to subunit inactivated influenza vaccine (dated by TCRdb to the late 2010s). In light of the paper, this sample's time point label describes: approximately 45 days after influenza vaccine administration. Receptor libraries were prepared by RT-PCR. The reads were generated on an Illumina HiSeq 2500. TCRdb reworked the public reads: Q25 trimming with fastp, MiXCR clone assembly, productive beta chains retained. Entries are consolidated by CDR3 protein sequence, retaining the most common genes and DNA. Within this sample are about half a million distinct CDR3 sequences, with approximately 11% of them counted one time only. About 12% of the sample goes to the ten largest clones. The sample here was PBMCs from blood, taken more than 35 days after vaccination. These receptor sequences come from a man in his fifties or sixties who received an inactivated influenza vaccine. Donor details come from another sample of the same person, matched by shared clones.

The rearrangement links TRBV27 to TRBJ1-5; 7 positions match TRBD1. This CDR3 contains 17 residues. Germline CDR1 reads MNHEY; CDR2 reads SMNVEV (reference sequence). After removal of 0 bases from V and 7 bases from J, the junction contained 12 bases not matched to a gene. For the CDR3, the DNA is TGTGCCAGCAGTTTATCGAAGGGCCAGGGGGAGAGGCAGCCCCAGCATTTT. Protein product: CASSLSKGQGERQPQHF.

This chain joins TRBV12-3 or TRBV12-4 and TRBJ2-3, with D possibly matching TRBD1 (6 bases). The CDR3 runs to 15 residues. Trimming stripped 0 bases from V and 4 bases from J, with 11 bases between. DNA of the CDR3: TGTGCCAGCAGTTTAGCTATTCCAGGGGCAGATACGCAGTATTTT. Protein product: CASSLAIPGADTQYF.

In nucleotides, the CDR3 is TGTGCCAGCAGTGACCGGACAGGGGGCAACTACAATGAGCAGTTCTTC. This translates into CASSDRTGGNYNEQFF. This chain connects TRBV6-2 or TRBV6-3 to TRBJ2-1, with TRBD1 matching over 11 bases. CDR3 length: 16 amino acids. Germline V CDR1 and CDR2: MNHEY, SVGEGT. V shed 5 bases, J shed 3 bases, and the junction held 6 bases outside the gene matches.

The chain couples TRBV5-6 to TRBJ1-2, with no clear D. Germline CDR1 is SGHDT and CDR2 is YYEEEE. V shed 3 bases and J shed 2 bases, with 8 bases lying between them. There are 13 residues in the CDR3. In DNA, the CDR3 is TGTGCCAGCAGCTCCGGGATAAACTATGGCTACACCTTC. This codes for CASSSGINYGYTF.

This clonotype was picked up many times. The chain combines TRBV20-1 with TRBJ2-3, with 15 nucleotides matching TRBD2. Germline V CDR1 and CDR2: DFQATT, SNEGSKA (reference sequence). J lost 2 bases, V lost 6 bases, and 6 bases had no gene match. The CDR3 consists of 16 residues. As DNA, the CDR3 is TGCAGTGCCCCAGGACTAGCGGGAGGGTCCACAGATACGCAGTATTTT. Residues: CSAPGLAGGSTDTQYF.

This clonotype was counted ten times or more. The chain couples TRBV12-3 or TRBV12-4 to TRBJ2-1; TRBD2 agrees at 9 bases. This CDR3 spans 17 amino acids. J lost 4 bases, V lost 0 bases, and 7 bases had no gene match. The CDR3 DNA reads TGTGCCAGCAGTTTAGCGCTGACTAGCGGACATTACAATGAGCAGTTCTTC. The encoded protein is CASSLALTSGHYNEQFF.

The CDR3 DNA is TGCGCCAGCAGCCGAGCACTAGCGGGAATCACAGATACGCAGTATTTT. Amino acid sequence: CASSRALAGITDTQYF. V gene TRBV4-3 combines with J gene TRBJ2-3; TRBD2 aligns across 10 bases. V lost 4 bases to trimming and J lost 2 bases; unmatched junction nucleotides: 6. The V gene's germline CDR1 is LGHNA and CDR2 YSLEER. This CDR3 is 16 amino acids long.

CDR3 residues: CSAATGTGDHYGYTF. The CDR3 DNA sequence: TGCAGTGCTGCGACCGGGACAGGGGACCACTATGGCTACACCTTC. The chain couples TRBV20-1 to TRBJ1-2, with TRBD1 matching over 10 bases. The CDR3 has 15 amino acids. V shed 5 bases, J shed 3 bases, and the junction held 9 bases outside the gene matches. The germline V gene has CDR1 DFQATT and CDR2 SNEGSKA (reference sequence).

The table lists this clonotype with a few counts. The chain is built from TRBV6-2 or TRBV6-3 and TRBJ2-7; TRBD2 matches at 8 bases. J lost 4 bases, V lost 11 bases, and 7 bases had no gene match. This CDR3 is 12 amino acids long. Germline V gene lookup returns CDR1 MNHEY and CDR2 SVGEGT. The CDR3 DNA sequence: TGTGCCGCGTGGGGACTAGGGTACGAGCAGTACTTC. Translation: CAAWGLGYEQYF.

This clonotype was seen ten or more times. The chain combines TRBV10-3 with TRBJ2-1, with 8 bases fitting TRBD2. This CDR3 contains 15 residues. The V gene's germline CDR1 is ENHRY and CDR2 SYGVKD. V trimming: 5 bases; J trimming: 3 bases; junction bases outside the gene matches: 6. CDR3 DNA: TGTGCCATCAGTAGAGGTACTAGCGGCTACAATGAGCAGTTCTTC. Translated, it gives CAISRGTSGYNEQFF.

This clonotype was observed a few times. The chain employs TRBV12-3 or TRBV12-4 and TRBJ2-6, with no clear D. V lost 2 bases and J lost 4, with 6 bases in between. CDR3 size: 14 residues. The CDR3 DNA sequence: TGTGCCAGCAGTTTATTACGGGGGGCCAACGTCCTGACTTTC. Translating gives CASSLLRGANVLTF.

This clonotype occurred many times. The genes are TRBV28 and TRBJ2-5; 8 bases align to TRBD2. The CDR3 covers 14 residues. J was trimmed by 3 bases and V by 2 bases; bases with no gene match: 2. The germline V gene has CDR1 MDHEN and CDR2 SYDVKM. The CDR3 region is CASSLVGREETQYF. Written as DNA, the CDR3 is TGTGCCAGCAGTTTAGTCGGGAGGGAAGAGACCCAGTACTTC.

This clonotype was seen a handful of times. This rearrangement joins TRBV24-1 to TRBJ2-7; maybe TRBD2 (8 bases). V shed 9 bases and J shed 2 bases, with 16 bases lying between them. CDR3 length: 14 residues. In germline, CDR1 is KGHDR, CDR2 SFDVKD. The CDR3 bases are TGTGCCACCGGGGACAGCGGGAGAACCTACGAGCAGTACTTC. Translated, it gives CATGDSGRTYEQYF.

The chain has TRBV28 and TRBJ2-2, with 8 bases that match TRBD1. Germline CDR1 reads MDHEN; CDR2 reads SYDVKM. This CDR3 spans 15 amino acids. Losses at the gene ends were 5 bases for V and 7 bases for J; bases not matched to a gene: 9. In DNA, the CDR3 is TGTGCCAGCAGTCCCCCGGACAGGGCGAACGGGGAGCTGTTTTTT. Protein: CASSPPDRANGELFF.

The J gene is TRBJ2-4, the V gene TRBV20-1, with D perhaps matching TRBD2 (5 bases). Per germline, CDR1 DFQATT and CDR2 SNEGSKA (reference sequence). The CDR3 contains 11 residues. The V end lost 3 bases, the J end lost 8 bases, and 8 bases lay between the germline ends. The CDR3 DNA follows: TGCAGTGCTAGTTTCGGGGACATTCAGTACTTC. Translation: CSASFGDIQYF.

V usage is TRBV2 and J usage is TRBJ1-1, with 10 nucleotides matching TRBD1. Looked up from germline, CDR1 is SNHLY and CDR2 is FYNNEI. The CDR3 has 16 amino acids. V was clipped by 5 bases and J by 5 bases; unmatched bases: 11. CDR3 DNA: TGTGCCAGCAGTTCCCGGGACAGGGGTTGGGAAACTGAAGCTTTCTTT. This translates into CASSSRDRGWETEAFF.

This clonotype was counted ten times or more. The chain links TRBV5-1 to TRBJ2-7; weak D call: TRBD2 (6 bases). Germline lookup yields CDR1 SGHRS and CDR2 YFSETQ. The length of the CDR3 is 17 residues. Trimming left V 0 bases short and J 3 bases short, with 19 bases between. CDR3 sequence reads: CASSLGLKGRTVYEQYF. The DNA for the CDR3 is TGCGCCAGCAGCTTGGGCCTAAAGGGGAGGACTGTCTACGAGCAGTACTTC.

The CDR3 here is CASSYRQGLEQYF. Here the CDR3 DNA reads TGTGCCAGCAGTTACAGACAGGGGCTGGAGCAGTACTTC. This chain uses TRBV7-9 with TRBJ2-7, with TRBD1 identical over 8 bases. Germline V gene sequence: CDR1 SEHNR, CDR2 FQNEAQ (reference sequence). The CDR3 totals 13 residues. With 6 bases clipped from V and 7 bases from J, the junction kept 8 bases outside the gene matches.

The chain employs TRBV2 and TRBJ1-2, with 7 bases aligning to TRBD1. The CDR3 contains 14 residues. Germline CDR1 SNHLY, CDR2 FYNNEI. J was trimmed by 7 bases and V by 6 bases; bases with no gene match: 11. Written as DNA, the CDR3 is TGTGCCAGCAGGACTGACAGGGCTGAGGCTGGCTACACCTTC. As protein: CASRTDRAEAGYTF.

This clonotype was seen ten or more times. The rearrangement links TRBV25-1 to TRBJ1-6; TRBD1 agrees at 8 bases. CDR1 MGHDK and CDR2 SYGVNS come from the germline V gene. V was clipped by 6 bases and J by 8 bases; unmatched bases: 3. CDR3 length: 13 amino acids. CDR3 residues: CASSLTGDSPLHF. CDR3 DNA: TGTGCCAGCAGCCTGACAGGGGATTCACCCCTCCACTTT.

The table lists this clonotype with many counts. The DNA for the CDR3 is TGTGCCAGCACCAACTCGTTTGGGGGAGAGTCTCCCTACAATGAGCAGTTCTTC. It codes for CASTNSFGGESPYNEQFF. The chain combines TRBV12-3 or TRBV12-4 with TRBJ2-1; tentatively, D is TRBD1 or TRBD2 (5 bases each). CDR3 size: 18 residues. The ends were cut back, 7 bases at V and 2 bases at J, with 24 bases in the middle.

To note about this clonotype: A clone one base away is much larger, so this may be a read error. J is TRBJ1-2 and V is TRBV12-3 or TRBV12-4; D is possibly TRBD1 (5 bases). This CDR3 comprises 14 residues. CDR3 sequence: CGSSSGRARYGYTF. The CDR3 region has the DNA TGTGGCAGCAGTTCTGGCAGGGCCCGCTATGGCTACACCTTC.

This clonotype was counted between two and nine times. The chain employs TRBV28 and TRBJ2-4, with a tentative D call TRBD2 (6 bases). Germline lookup yields CDR1 MDHEN and CDR2 SYDVKM. CDR3 length: 17 amino acids. The V and J ends lost 4 bases and 0 bases respectively, with 16 bases between them. The CDR3 DNA reads TGTGCCAGCAGTTACTCGGGACTCTACCTAGCCAAAAACATTCAGTACTTC. It yields the protein CASSYSGLYLAKNIQYF.

This sequence joins TRBV15 and TRBJ2-2; D is perhaps TRBD1 (5 bases). Germline values: CDR1 LNHNV, CDR2 YYDKDF (reference sequence). Trimming stripped 4 bases from V and 3 bases from J, with 15 bases between. This CDR3 is 16 amino acids long. CDR3 loop: CATSNRAGLDTGELFF. CDR3 DNA: TGTGCCACCAGCAATAGGGCAGGGTTGGACACCGGGGAGCTGTTTTTT.

This clonotype appeared many times. The chain is built from TRBV6-1 and TRBJ1-1; the D gene is possibly TRBD1 (5 bases). The CDR3 has 14 amino acids. Trimming removed 6 bases at V and 1 base at J, with 12 bases between. Germline-derived CDR1 and CDR2 are MNHNS and SASEGT. DNA for the CDR3: TGTGCCAGCAGCCCCGGGGGGGGGAACACTGAAGCTTTCTTT. Encoded protein: CASSPGGGNTEAFF.